The clone carrying this TCR beta chain was seen only a few times. The antigen remains unidentified. This specimen comes from a study of CD8 T cells in ankylosing spondylitis. Points from the study as a whole: Relatively rare in peripheral blood, disease-linked clones were also CD8+.

Quantitative 5'-RACE was performed with molecular barcodes, and it yielded the TCR beta libraries. TCRdb passed the 5' RACE reads through MiXCR, listing each CDR3 protein once. Among about 310,000 distinct CDR3 sequences listed, about 20% were seen once. V was clipped by 5 bases and J by 8 bases; unmatched bases: 15. The germline V gene has CDR1 MDHEN and CDR2 SYDVKM. This CDR3 region has 17 residues. The rearrangement links TRBV28 to TRBJ2-1; 10 bases align to TRBD2. This sequence originates from a female donor with ankylosing spondylitis or in good health (not recorded which). Sequenced input: blood, either unsorted or a sorted T cell fraction (not recorded which). The CDR3 DNA is TGTGCCAGCAGTCACTCTAGCGGGAGTATCTCGTCCGATGAGCAGTTCTTC. Translated: CASSHSSGSISSDEQFF.